What follows describes a single T cell receptor beta chain. Its matching antigen is unknown. The data stem from a study of response to subunit inactivated influenza vaccine. Study outcomes and limitations: The authors offered the suggestion that each seasonal influenza vaccination recruits few new T cells.

Via MiXCR, TCRdb re-called the RT-PCR reads, giving one row per CDR3 protein. Here the sample spans 500,000 to 750,000 distinct CDR3 sequences, around 13% being singletons. The CDR3 runs 13 residues. CDR1 is WSHSY, CDR2 SAAADI, per germline. V lost 10 bases and J lost 6; bases outside the gene matches: 7. The sample in question was PBMCs from blood, obtained 12 days after vaccination. This receptor was taken from a man aged 45 to 65 who received an inactivated influenza vaccine. The chain is built from TRBV10-2 and TRBJ2-1; 9 bases line up with TRBD2. This chain's CDR3 is CATERGLANEQFF. In nucleotides, the CDR3 is TGCGCCACAGAGAGGGGACTAGCCAATGAGCAGTTCTTC.